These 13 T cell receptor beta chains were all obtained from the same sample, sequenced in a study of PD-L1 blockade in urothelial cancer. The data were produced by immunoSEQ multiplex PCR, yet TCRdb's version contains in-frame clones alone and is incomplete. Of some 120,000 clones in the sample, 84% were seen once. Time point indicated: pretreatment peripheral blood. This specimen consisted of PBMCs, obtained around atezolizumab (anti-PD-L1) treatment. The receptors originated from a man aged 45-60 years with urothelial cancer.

CDR3 nucleotides: TGCAGCGTGGGCCTAGCTCCAGACTACAATGAGCAGTTCTTC. It encodes CSVGLAPDYNEQFF. The chain combines TRBV29-1 with TRBJ2-1; maybe TRBD2 (5 bases). The CDR3 has 14 amino acids. The germline V gene has CDR1 SQVTM and CDR2 ANQGSEA. Trimming shortened V by 6 bases and J by 3 bases, and 15 bases separated the two germline ends.

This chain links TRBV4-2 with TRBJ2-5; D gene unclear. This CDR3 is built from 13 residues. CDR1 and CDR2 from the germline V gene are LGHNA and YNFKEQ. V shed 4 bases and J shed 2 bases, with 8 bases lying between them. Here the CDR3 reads CASSLESQETQYF. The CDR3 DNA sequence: TGTGCCAGCAGCCTTGAGAGTCAAGAGACCCAGTACTTC.

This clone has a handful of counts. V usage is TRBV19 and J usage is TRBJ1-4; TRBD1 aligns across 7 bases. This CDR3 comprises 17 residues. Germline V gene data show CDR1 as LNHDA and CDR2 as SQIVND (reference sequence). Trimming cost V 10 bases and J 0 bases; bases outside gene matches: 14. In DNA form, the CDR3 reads TGTGCCACCGCTCGGGGACAGAATTATGCAACTAATGAAAAACTGTTTTTT. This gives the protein CATARGQNYATNEKLFF.

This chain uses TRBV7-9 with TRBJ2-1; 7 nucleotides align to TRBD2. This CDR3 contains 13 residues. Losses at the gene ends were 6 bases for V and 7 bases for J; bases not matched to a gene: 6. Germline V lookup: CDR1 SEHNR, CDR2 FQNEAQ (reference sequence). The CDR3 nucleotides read TGTGCCAGCAGTAACTGGGAGGGAAATGAGCAGTTCTTC. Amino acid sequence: CASSNWEGNEQFF.

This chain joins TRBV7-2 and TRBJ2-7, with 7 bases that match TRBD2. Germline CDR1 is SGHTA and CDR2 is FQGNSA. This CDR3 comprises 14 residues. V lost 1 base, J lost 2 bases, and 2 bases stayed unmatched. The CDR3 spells CASSLEAGPYEQYF. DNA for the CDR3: TGTGCCAGCAGCTTAGAAGCGGGGCCCTACGAGCAGTACTTC.

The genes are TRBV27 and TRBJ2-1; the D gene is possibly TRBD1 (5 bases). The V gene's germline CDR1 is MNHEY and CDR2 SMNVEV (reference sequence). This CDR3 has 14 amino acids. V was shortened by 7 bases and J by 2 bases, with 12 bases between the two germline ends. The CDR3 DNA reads TGTGCCAGCACCCAGTCAGGGACCTACAATGAGCAGTTCTTC. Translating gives CASTQSGTYNEQFF.

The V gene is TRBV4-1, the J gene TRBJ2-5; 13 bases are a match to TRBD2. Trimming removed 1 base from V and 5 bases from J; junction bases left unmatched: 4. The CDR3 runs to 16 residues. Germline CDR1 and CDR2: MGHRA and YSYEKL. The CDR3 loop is CASSQGGLAGVETQYF. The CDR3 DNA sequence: TGCGCCAGCAGCCAAGGAGGACTAGCGGGAGTGGAGACCCAGTACTTC.

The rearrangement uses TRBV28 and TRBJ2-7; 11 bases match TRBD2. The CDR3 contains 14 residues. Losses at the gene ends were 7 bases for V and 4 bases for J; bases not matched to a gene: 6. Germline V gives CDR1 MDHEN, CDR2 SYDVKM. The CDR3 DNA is TGTGCCAGCAAGGGACTAGCGGAGACTTACGAGCAGTACTTC. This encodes CASKGLAETYEQYF.

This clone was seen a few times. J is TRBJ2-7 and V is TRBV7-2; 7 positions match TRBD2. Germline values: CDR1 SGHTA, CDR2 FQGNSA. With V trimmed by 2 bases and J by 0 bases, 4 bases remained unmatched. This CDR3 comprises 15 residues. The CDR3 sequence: CASSLTSVSSYEQYF. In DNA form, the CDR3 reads TGTGCCAGCAGCTTAACTAGCGTAAGCTCCTACGAGCAGTACTTC.

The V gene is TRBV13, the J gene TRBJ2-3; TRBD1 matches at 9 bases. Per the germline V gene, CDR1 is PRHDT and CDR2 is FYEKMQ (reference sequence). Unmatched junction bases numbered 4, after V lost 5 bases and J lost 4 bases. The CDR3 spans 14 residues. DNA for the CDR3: TGTGCCAGCAGCCGGGACAGGGTTTCAGATACGCAGTATTTT. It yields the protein CASSRDRVSDTQYF.

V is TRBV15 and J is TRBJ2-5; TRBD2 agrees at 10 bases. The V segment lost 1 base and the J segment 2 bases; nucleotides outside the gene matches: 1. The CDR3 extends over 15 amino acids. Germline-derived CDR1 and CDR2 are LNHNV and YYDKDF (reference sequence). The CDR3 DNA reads TGTGCCACCAGCAGAGGGACTAGCGGACAAGAGACCCAGTACTTC. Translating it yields CATSRGTSGQETQYF.

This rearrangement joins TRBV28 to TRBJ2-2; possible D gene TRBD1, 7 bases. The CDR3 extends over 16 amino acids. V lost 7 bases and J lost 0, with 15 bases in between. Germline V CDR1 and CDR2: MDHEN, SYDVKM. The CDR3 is CASTLGGGANTGELFF. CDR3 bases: TGTGCCAGCACCCTTGGAGGGGGCGCGAACACCGGGGAGCTGTTTTTT.

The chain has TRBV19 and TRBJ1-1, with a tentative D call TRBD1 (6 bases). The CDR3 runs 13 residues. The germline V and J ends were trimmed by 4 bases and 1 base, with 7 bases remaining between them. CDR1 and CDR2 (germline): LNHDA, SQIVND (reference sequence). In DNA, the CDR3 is TGTGCCAGTAGTAGGACAGCGAACACTGAAGCTTTCTTT. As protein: CASSRTANTEAFF.